The clone carrying this TCR beta chain is medium-sized by frequency. Antigen specificity is unknown. Stem-like memory CD8+ T cells (TSTEM) were CCR7+ PD-1- TIGIT-. From duplicate vials of around 160,000 sorted CD8+ T cells per subset, RNA was isolated. CDR3 size: 17 residues. Looked up from germline, CDR1 is SGHDN and CDR2 is FVKESK. The sample belongs to a study of human CD8 memory T cell subsets. General study findings and limits: Stem-like memory and precursor exhausted T cells were similarly highly diverse; effector memory cells were not. Estimation by Chao1 suggested that stem-like memory T cells had more diversity than did precursor exhausted T cells.

TCR beta was sequenced from UMI-tagged 5' RACE libraries. TCRdb reprocessed the 5' RACE reads and keeps a single row for each CDR3 protein, giving no DNA. In total, the table holds about 10,000 distinct CDR3 sequences. The sequenced sample consisted of CD8+ stem-like memory T cells (TSCM and TCM) sorted from PBMCs. As to subset: stem-like memory CD8 T cells (TSTEM), CCR7+ PD-1- TIGIT-. This TCR was sampled from a human donor in good health. The V and J genes are TRBV14 and TRBJ2-1. The CDR3 here is CASSQDFNRGPYNEQFF.